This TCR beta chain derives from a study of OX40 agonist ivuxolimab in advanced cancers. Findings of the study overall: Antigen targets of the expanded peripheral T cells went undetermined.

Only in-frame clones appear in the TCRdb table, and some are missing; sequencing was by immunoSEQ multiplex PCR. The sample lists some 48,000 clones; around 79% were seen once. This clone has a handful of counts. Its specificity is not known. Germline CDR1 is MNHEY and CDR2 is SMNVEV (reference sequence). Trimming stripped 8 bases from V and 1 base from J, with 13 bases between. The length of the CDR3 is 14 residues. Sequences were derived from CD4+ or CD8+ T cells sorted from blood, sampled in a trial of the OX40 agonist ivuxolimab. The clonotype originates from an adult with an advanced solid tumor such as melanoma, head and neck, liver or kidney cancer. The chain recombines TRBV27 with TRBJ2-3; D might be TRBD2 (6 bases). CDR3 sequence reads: CASRRDSRTDTQYF. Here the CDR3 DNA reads TGTGCCAGCCGTCGGGACTCACGCACAGATACGCAGTATTTT.